These 5 T cell receptor beta chains originate from one sample sequenced in a study of cytomegalovirus exposure and HLA in healthy donors. With 60 Vbeta and 13 Jbeta primers, the PCR was carried out. Sequenced by immunoSEQ multiplex PCR; TCRdb stores in-frame clones only, minus some. Among under 250,000 clones listed, about 79% were seen once. Sequenced input: PBMCs. These TCRs come from a male donor in good health and CMV-seronegative.

This clone has a single count. This CDR3 reads CASSQERGGTGGRTQYF. The CDR3 DNA is TGCGCCAGCAGCCAAGAGAGGGGCGGGACAGGTGGAAGGACCCAGTACTTC. This rearrangement joins TRBV4-3 to TRBJ2-5; 8 nucleotides match TRBD1. V lost 0 bases, J lost 7 bases, and 13 bases stayed unmatched. The CDR3 length is 17 residues. The germline V gene has CDR1 LGHNA and CDR2 YSLEER.

J is TRBJ2-3 and V is TRBV5-8, with TRBD2 as a possible D gene (5 bases). The CDR3 loop spans 15 amino acids. The germline V and J ends were trimmed by 4 bases and 4 bases, with 16 bases remaining between them. Germline-derived CDR1 and CDR2 are SGHTS and YDEGEE. For the CDR3, the DNA is TGTGCCAGCAGCAAGGACTTGTTGGTCGCAGATACGCAGTATTTT. This codes for CASSKDLLVADTQYF.

The chain joins TRBV6-5 to TRBJ2-7; no firm D call. The germline V gene encodes CDR1 MNHEY and CDR2 SVGAGI. The CDR3 contains 13 residues. The V and J ends lost 2 bases and 3 bases respectively, with 8 bases between them. The CDR3 nucleotides are TGTGCCAGCAGTTACCGACTTCGCTACGAGCAGTACTTC. Protein product: CASSYRLRYEQYF.

This clone was counted only a few times. The chain combines TRBV9 with TRBJ2-7; TRBD2 matches at 8 bases. V lost 4 bases to trimming and J lost 0 bases; unmatched junction nucleotides: 6. Germline V lookup: CDR1 SGDLS, CDR2 YYNGEE. The CDR3 has 15 amino acids. This CDR3 is CASSPSSGSSYEQYF. The CDR3 DNA follows: TGTGCCAGCAGCCCCAGCAGCGGGAGCTCCTACGAGCAGTACTTC. Supplemented by reference TRBV9 and TRBJ2-7, the full variable domain reads DSGVTQTPKHLITATGQRVTLRCSPRSGDLSVYWYQQSLDQGLQFLIQYYNGEERAKGNILERFSAQQFPDLHSELNLSSLELGDSALYFCASSPSSGSSYEQYFGPGTRLTVT.

This clone showed up just a few times. V and J are TRBV7-9 and TRBJ2-1, with 8 nucleotides matching TRBD1. The trim removed 5 bases at V and 9 bases at J, leaving 6 bases unmatched. Per germline, CDR1 SEHNR and CDR2 FQNEAQ (reference sequence). The length of the CDR3 is 13 residues. The CDR3 here is CASSPTGVGEQFF. For the CDR3, the DNA is TGTGCCAGCAGCCCGACAGGGGTTGGTGAGCAGTTCTTC.